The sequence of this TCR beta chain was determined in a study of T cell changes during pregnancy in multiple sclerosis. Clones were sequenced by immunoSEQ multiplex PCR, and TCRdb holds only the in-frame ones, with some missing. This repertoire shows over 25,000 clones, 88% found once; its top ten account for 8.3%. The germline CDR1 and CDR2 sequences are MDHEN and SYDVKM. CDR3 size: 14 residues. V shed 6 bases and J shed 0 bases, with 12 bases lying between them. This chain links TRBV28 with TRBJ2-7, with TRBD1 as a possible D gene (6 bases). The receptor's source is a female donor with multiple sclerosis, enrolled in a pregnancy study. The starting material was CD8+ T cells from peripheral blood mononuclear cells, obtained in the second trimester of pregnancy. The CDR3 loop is CASRPGTPSYEQYF. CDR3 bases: TGTGCCAGCAGGCCCGGGACACCCTCCTACGAGCAGTACTTC.